Each of the 28 T cell receptor beta chains below was sequenced from the same sample in a study of vaccination and CD4 T cells after COVID-19. An Oncomine TCR Beta short-read assay was used to sequence the DNA from cultured CD4+ T cells. TCRdb independently ran MiXCR on the PCR reads; one entry per CDR3 protein. The sample has roughly 4,100 distinct CDR3 sequences; around two fifths are singletons. Their target antigens are unknown. Treatment meaning: approximately 9-day PBMC culture with coronavirus spike peptide pools or control peptides (ViraFEST assay). Sequenced: CD4+ T cells from blood, cultured in vitro. Every receptor here comes from a human donor who had recovered from COVID-19.

This clonotype was seen just once. V usage is TRBV6-4 and J usage is TRBJ1-1, with TRBD1 matching 8 bases. Trimming took 0 bases from V and 3 from J; bases not matched to a gene: 3. The germline gives CDR1 MRHNA, CDR2 SNTAGT. The CDR3 runs 15 residues. In nucleotides, the CDR3 is TGTGCCAGCAGTGACTCATCAGGGGGCTACACTGAAGCTTTCTTT. As protein: CASSDSSGGYTEAFF.

This clonotype showed up just a few times. This chain links TRBV27 with TRBJ2-7; D not certain. The V end was cut by 3 bases, the J end by 1 base, with 7 bases between. Per germline, CDR1 MNHEY and CDR2 SMNVEV (reference sequence). The CDR3 is made up of 13 amino acids. This chain's CDR3 is CASSFVGSYEQYF. The CDR3 DNA sequence: TGTGCCAGCAGTTTTGTGGGGTCCTACGAGCAGTACTTC.

The V gene is TRBV2, the J gene TRBJ2-2; D is unclear. The V end was cut by 2 bases, the J end by 1 base, with 5 bases between. The CDR3 is made up of 14 amino acids. CDR1 and CDR2 (germline): SNHLY, FYNNEI. The DNA for the CDR3 is TGTGCCAGCAGTGAAACCAGGAACACCGGGGAGCTGTTTTTT. Amino acids: CASSETRNTGELFF.

This clonotype was counted a single time. The likely explanation is a read error, given a far larger clone one base away. The V and J genes are TRBV27 and TRBJ2-3, with D uncertain. The germline CDR1 and CDR2 sequences are MNHEY and SMNVEV (reference sequence). V was shortened by 11 bases and J by 5 bases, with 14 bases between the two germline ends. The CDR3 totals 12 residues. The CDR3 sequence is CAASDNLDTQYF. The CDR3 bases are TGTGCCGCCAGTGATAACTTAGATACGCAGTATTTT.

This chain connects TRBV19 to TRBJ1-5, with 9 positions matching TRBD1. Germline V lookup: CDR1 LNHDA, CDR2 SQIVND (reference sequence). The CDR3 runs to 16 residues. After removal of 6 bases from V and 2 bases from J, the junction contained 8 bases not matched to a gene. CDR3 in amino acids: CASSGQGRRGNQPQHF. Written as DNA, the CDR3 is TGTGCCAGTAGCGGACAGGGGAGAAGAGGCAATCAGCCCCAGCATTTT.

In this sample, this clonotype turned up a few times. V gene TRBV5-4 combines with J gene TRBJ2-3; 9 nucleotides line up with TRBD2. CDR1 is SGHNT, CDR2 YYREEE, per germline (reference sequence). The CDR3 consists of 16 residues. Unmatched junction bases numbered 4, after V lost 0 bases and J lost 2 bases. CDR3 nucleotide sequence: TGTGCCAGCAGCTTGGGCCTAGCGGGGTCCACAGATACGCAGTATTTT. This gives the protein CASSLGLAGSTDTQYF. The full variable domain, with the rest looked up from reference TRBV5-4 and TRBJ2-3, is ETGVTQSPTHLIKTRGQQVTLRCSSQSGHNTVSWYQQALGQGPQFIFQYYREEENGRGNFPPRFSGLQFPNYSSELNVNALELDDSALYLCASSLGLAGSTDTQYFGPGTRLTVL.

The sample holds a few counts of this clonotype. This chain uses TRBV20-1 with TRBJ1-3, with 8 bases identical to TRBD1. With 6 bases clipped from V and 8 bases from J, the junction kept 12 bases outside the gene matches. Germline V gene lookup returns CDR1 DFQATT and CDR2 SNEGSKA (reference sequence). This CDR3 region has 14 residues. The CDR3 nucleotides are TGCAGTGCGCAAAGGACAGGGTTATTGGACACCATATATTTT. This translates into CSAQRTGLLDTIYF.

The gene calls are TRBV9 and TRBJ1-2, with D possibly being TRBD1 (6 bases). The CDR3 runs 14 residues. Trimming left V 4 bases short and J 4 bases short, with 14 bases between. Per the germline V gene, CDR1 is SGDLS and CDR2 is YYNGEE. The CDR3 nucleotides are TGTGCCAGCAGCCCGGCGGGGGGGCCCTATGGCTACACCTTC. It encodes CASSPAGGPYGYTF. The full variable domain, rest sourced from reference TRBV9 and TRBJ1-2, is DSGVTQTPKHLITATGQRVTLRCSPRSGDLSVYWYQQSLDQGLQFLIQYYNGEERAKGNILERFSAQQFPDLHSELNLSSLELGDSALYFCASSPAGGPYGYTFGSGTRLTVV.

The CDR3 nucleotides read TGTGCCAGCACTCCGCCCCGGGACAGGGGGTACGATGAGCAGTTCTTC. Protein sequence: CASTPPRDRGYDEQFF. V gene TRBV2 combines with J gene TRBJ2-1, with TRBD1 matching 11 bases. Germline-derived CDR1 and CDR2 are SNHLY and FYNNEI. The CDR3 length is 16 residues. With 7 bases clipped from V and 8 bases from J, the junction kept 13 bases outside the gene matches.

The count of this clonotype is one. The chain recombines TRBV7-9 with TRBJ1-4; the D is unclear. Germline CDR1 reads SEHNR; CDR2 reads FQNEAQ (reference sequence). The V gene lost 0 bases and the J gene lost 5 bases, with 4 bases spanning the gap. CDR3 size: 13 residues. CDR3 sequence reads: CASSLAPNEKLFF. The CDR3 DNA is TGTGCCAGCAGCTTAGCCCCCAATGAAAAACTGTTTTTT.

The chain carries TRBV5-4 and TRBJ2-3, with TRBD2 identical over 8 bases. The CDR3 has 15 residues. Germline V CDR1 and CDR2: SGHNT, YYREEE (reference sequence). V dropped 0 bases and J dropped 2; count of bases not matched to a gene: 2. As DNA, the CDR3 is TGTGCCAGCAGCTTGGGGCGGGGGGACACAGATACGCAGTATTTT. Encoded protein: CASSLGRGDTDTQYF.

The chain is built from TRBV6-1 and TRBJ1-1; possibly TRBD1 for D (6 bases). The V end lost 6 bases, the J end lost 0 bases, and 11 bases lay between the germline ends. The germline gives CDR1 MNHNS, CDR2 SASEGT. The CDR3 consists of 14 residues. This CDR3 reads CASSRTVMNTEAFF. The CDR3 DNA reads TGTGCCAGCAGCCGGACAGTAATGAACACTGAAGCTTTCTTT.

J is TRBJ1-5 and V is TRBV7-8; perhaps TRBD1 as D (5 bases). V lost 1 base and J lost 5, with 15 bases in between. CDR3 size: 16 residues. Looked up from germline, CDR1 is SGHVS and CDR2 is FQNEAQ. The DNA of the CDR3 is TGTGCCAGCAGCTTAGACGCAGGGTCGGCTTATCAGCCCCAGCATTTT. Encoded protein: CASSLDAGSAYQPQHF.

V usage is TRBV20-1 and J usage is TRBJ1-3; D unclear. This CDR3 contains 15 residues. CDR1 and CDR2 (germline): DFQATT, SNEGSKA (reference sequence). Trimming took 0 bases from V and 2 from J, leaving 11 bases between them. The CDR3 spells CSARDWAGTGNTIYF. The CDR3 DNA is TGCAGTGCTAGAGATTGGGCCGGGACTGGAAACACCATATATTTT.

The V gene is TRBV7-8, the J gene TRBJ2-1, with 7 nucleotides matching TRBD2. The J segment lost 6 bases and the V segment lost 0 bases, leaving 5 bases of the junction unmatched. Germline-derived CDR1 and CDR2 are SGHVS and FQNEAQ. The CDR3 runs 15 residues. The CDR3 sequence is CASSLAFRGSNEQFF. The CDR3 DNA reads as TGTGCCAGCAGCTTAGCGTTTCGCGGGAGCAATGAGCAGTTCTTC.

This clonotype was picked up a small number of times. The chain combines TRBV7-2 with TRBJ1-6, with D possibly matching TRBD1 (5 bases). The germline V gene has CDR1 SGHTA and CDR2 FQGNSA. The CDR3 is 13 amino acids. The V gene lost 1 base and the J gene lost 8 bases, with 6 bases spanning the gap. The DNA of the CDR3 is TGTGCCAGCAGCTTAGACAGGTATTCACCCCTCCACTTT. It translates to CASSLDRYSPLHF.

CDR3 protein: CASSLNLPQTSTDTQYF. The CDR3, as DNA: TGTGCCAGCAGCTTAAATCTTCCGCAGACTAGCACAGATACGCAGTATTTT. The gene calls are TRBV7-2 and TRBJ2-3; D remains ambiguous. Germline V gene lookup returns CDR1 SGHTA and CDR2 FQGNSA. The CDR3 is made up of 17 amino acids. V gave up 2 bases and J gave up 0 bases, with 15 bases separating them.

The chain couples TRBV15 to TRBJ2-7; D ambiguous. The CDR3 spans 12 residues. Germline CDR1 reads LNHNV; CDR2 reads YYDKDF (reference sequence). The V end lost 0 bases, the J end lost 6 bases, and 6 bases lay between the germline ends. The CDR3 DNA reads TGTGCCACCAGCAGAGACCACAGCGAGCAGTACTTC. Its protein product is CATSRDHSEQYF.

The J gene is TRBJ1-3, the V gene TRBV20-1, with 9 bases lining up with TRBD1. Germline V gene data show CDR1 as DFQATT and CDR2 as SNEGSKA (reference sequence). Germline trimming cut 4 bases from V and 4 bases from J; bases unmatched to any gene: 5. The CDR3 covers 14 residues. The CDR3 protein is CSAIQGAPGNTIYF. The CDR3 DNA sequence: TGCAGTGCTATACAGGGGGCGCCGGGAAACACCATATATTTT.

This rearrangement joins TRBV25-1 to TRBJ2-5, with D unclear. Trimming cost V 2 bases and J 0 bases, with 7 bases left between them. The CDR3 length is 14 residues. From germline, CDR1 is MGHDK and CDR2 SYGVNS. The CDR3 is CASSEGQYQETQYF. In DNA form, the CDR3 reads TGTGCCAGCAGTGAAGGGCAGTACCAAGAGACCCAGTACTTC.

This clonotype was recorded a few times. The chain links TRBV7-3 to TRBJ1-1; maybe TRBD1 (5 bases). Germline V gene data show CDR1 as SGHTA and CDR2 as FQGTGA. The CDR3 is 13 amino acids. V was cut by 5 bases and J by 4 bases, with 11 bases left in between. The CDR3 bases are TGTGCCAGCAGCCCTCCCGGGGGCACTGAAGCTTTCTTT. Its translation: CASSPPGGTEAFF.

The chain is built from TRBV5-1 and TRBJ1-3, with D hard to call. Germline CDR1 and CDR2: SGHRS and YFSETQ. The CDR3 length is 16 residues. Trimming took 0 bases from V and 0 from J, leaving 10 bases between them. The CDR3 DNA follows: TGCGCCAGCAGCTTGGGGGGTACCAGCTCTGGAAACACCATATATTTT. Encoded protein: CASSLGGTSSGNTIYF. The full variable domain, its missing parts supplied by reference TRBV5-1 and TRBJ1-3, is KAGVTQTPRYLIKTRGQQVTLSCSPISGHRSVSWYQQTPGQGLQFLFEYFSETQRNKGNFPGRFSGRQFSNSRSEMNVSTLELGDSALYLCASSLGGTSSGNTIYFGEGSWLTVV.

The chain has TRBV2 and TRBJ2-7, with 8 bases aligning to TRBD2. After removal of 3 bases from V and 3 bases from J, the junction contained 4 bases not matched to a gene. CDR3 size: 14 residues. Looked up from germline, CDR1 is SNHLY and CDR2 is FYNNEI. DNA of the CDR3: TGTGCCAGCAGTGATGCGGGAGGAGGCTACGAGCAGTACTTC. Translation gives CASSDAGGGYEQYF.

Only a few counts were recorded for this clonotype. The chain links TRBV7-3 to TRBJ2-2, with 7 bases matching TRBD1. Germline CDR1 SGHTA, CDR2 FQGTGA. Unmatched junction bases numbered 5, after V lost 7 bases and J lost 3 bases. CDR3 length: 14 residues. CDR3 DNA sequence: TGTGCCAGCAAGGACAGGCTTGACACCGGGGAGCTGTTTTTT. Its translation: CASKDRLDTGELFF.

The rearrangement links TRBV19 to TRBJ1-1; 8 bases align to TRBD1. The germline V gene encodes CDR1 LNHDA and CDR2 SQIVND (reference sequence). The CDR3 loop spans 16 amino acids. V lost 4 bases and J lost 0; bases outside the gene matches: 7. In DNA, the CDR3 is TGTGCCAGTAGTAAGACAGGGGAAGTTATGAACACTGAAGCTTTCTTT. Translation: CASSKTGEVMNTEAFF.

As DNA, the CDR3 is TGCGCCAGCAGCCAAGGGCCCTTACTAGCAGATACGCAGTATTTT. Protein sequence: CASSQGPLLADTQYF. The V gene is TRBV4-1, the J gene TRBJ2-3; D possibly corresponds to TRBD2 (5 bases). The germline V gene has CDR1 MGHRA and CDR2 YSYEKL. V was shortened by 1 base and J by 4 bases, with 12 bases between the two germline ends. This CDR3 is built from 15 residues.

This clonotype showed up just a few times. CDR3 region: CATSRGRTQPQHF. The CDR3 DNA reads as TGTGCCACCAGCAGAGGTCGGACTCAGCCCCAGCATTTT. The J gene is TRBJ1-5, the V gene TRBV15, with no clear D. The V end lost 1 base, the J end lost 6 bases, and 7 bases lay between the germline ends. CDR3 length: 13 residues. Germline V CDR1 and CDR2: LNHNV, YYDKDF (reference sequence).

This clonotype was recorded a few times. The V gene is TRBV12-3 or TRBV12-4, the J gene TRBJ1-6, with D maybe TRBD1 (6 bases). V was clipped by 3 bases and J by 6 bases, with 9 bases between them. This CDR3 has 14 amino acids. CDR3 coding DNA: TGTGCCAGCAGTTTGGGGGCGGGTAATTCACCCCTCCACTTT. Translating it yields CASSLGAGNSPLHF.